Sequencing of this T cell receptor (beta chain) was carried out in a study of response to subunit inactivated influenza vaccine. V gave up 1 base and J gave up 2 bases; unmatched junction bases: 3. Germline CDR1 SQVTM, CDR2 ANQGSEA. The CDR3 consists of 14 residues. TCRdb analysed the RT-PCR reads with MiXCR anew, one entry per CDR3 protein. The data hold some 850,000 distinct CDR3 sequences, with approximately 17% observed a single time. This chain uses TRBV29-1 with TRBJ2-3; 7 bases are shared with TRBD2. The sample was PBMCs from blood, taken around 5 days after vaccination. This TCR was sampled from a middle-aged man who received an inactivated influenza vaccine. In DNA form, the CDR3 reads TGCAGCGTTGAAGCGGGGGGACTCACAGATACGCAGTATTTT. Translating gives CSVEAGGLTDTQYF.